These 27 T cell receptor beta chains share one sample of origin, sequenced in a study of long-term antiretroviral therapy in people with HIV. Survey level was the resolution at which the v3.0 immunoSEQ assay ran. TCRdb keeps only in-frame clones here, not all; method: immunoSEQ multiplex PCR. The table lists 25,000 to 35,000 clones, about 96% of them singletons. The sample here was unsorted PBMCs, taken 6.9 years after starting antiretroviral therapy. The origin of the receptors is a man in his thirties or forties with HIV.

This sequence joins TRBV6-1 and TRBJ1-5, with D possibly matching TRBD1 (6 bases). The germline V gene encodes CDR1 MNHNS and CDR2 SASEGT. V lost 2 bases and J lost 5, with 13 bases in between. The CDR3 is 15 residues long. CDR3 residues: CASSELAGADQPQHF. The CDR3 DNA is TGTGCCAGCAGTGAATTGGCGGGGGCGGATCAGCCCCAGCATTTT.

The sample holds one count of this clone. The chain employs TRBV6-6 and TRBJ2-7; perhaps D is TRBD1 or TRBD2 (5 bases each). V was clipped by 4 bases and J by 0 bases, with 10 bases between them. CDR1 is MNHNY and CDR2 is SVGAGI in the germline V gene (reference sequence). The CDR3 is 14 amino acids. Here the CDR3 DNA reads TGTGCCAGCAGTTTCGGGACGAGCTCCTACGAGCAGTACTTC. Translating gives CASSFGTSSYEQYF.

This clone was seen once. The chain has TRBV6-1 and TRBJ1-4; possibly TRBD1 for D (6 bases). V lost 3 bases and J lost 7, with 12 bases in between. The CDR3 has 14 residues. The germline gives CDR1 MNHNS, CDR2 SASEGT. CDR3 loop: CASSEGGAGEKLFF. DNA of the CDR3: TGTGCCAGCAGTGAGGGGGGGGCTGGTGAAAAACTGTTTTTT.

The chain couples TRBV7-9 to TRBJ2-3; perhaps TRBD2 as D (5 bases). Trimming took 8 bases from V and 4 from J, leaving 10 bases between them. Germline values: CDR1 SEHNR, CDR2 FQNEAQ (reference sequence). CDR3 length: 12 residues. The CDR3 sequence is CASGRGADTQYF. The DNA for the CDR3 is TGTGCCAGCGGGAGAGGCGCAGATACGCAGTATTTT. The whole variable domain, remainder taken from reference TRBV7-9 and TRBJ2-3, is DTGVSQNPRHKITKRGQNVTFRCDPISEHNRLYWYRQTLGQGPEFLTYFQNEAQLEKSRLLSDRFSAERPKGSFSTLEIQRTEQGDSAMYLCASGRGADTQYFGPGTRLTVL.

The V and J genes are TRBV6-1 and TRBJ2-3, with 8 bases that match TRBD1. The CDR3 is made up of 15 amino acids. With V trimmed by 9 bases and J by 3 bases, 11 bases remained unmatched. Per the germline V gene, CDR1 is MNHNS and CDR2 is SASEGT. CDR3 in amino acids: CASQQRRQGTDTQYF. As DNA, the CDR3 is TGTGCCAGTCAACAAAGGAGACAGGGGACAGATACGCAGTATTTT.

This chain uses TRBV7-2 with TRBJ1-2, with TRBD1 identical over 10 bases. Germline CDR1 SGHTA, CDR2 FQGNSA. The CDR3 totals 16 residues. The ends lost 1 base at V and 1 base at J; junction bases unmatched: 3. Here the CDR3 reads CASSLGGTGVNYGYTF. Here the CDR3 DNA reads TGTGCCAGCAGCTTAGGGGGGACAGGGGTTAACTATGGCTACACCTTC.

This clone is a singleton in its sample. The V and J genes are TRBV7-3 and TRBJ2-3; 14 positions match TRBD2. Germline-derived CDR1 and CDR2 are SGHTA and FQGTGA. The CDR3 contains 16 residues. Trimming cost V 5 bases and J 5 bases; bases outside gene matches: 6. As DNA, the CDR3 is TGTGCCAGCAGCCCAGGACTAGCGGGGGGTCAAGATACGCAGTATTTT. This translates into CASSPGLAGGQDTQYF.

The V and J genes are TRBV29-1 and TRBJ2-7; D is uncertain. CDR1 is SQVTM and CDR2 is ANQGSEA in the germline V gene. The CDR3 length is 12 residues. V lost 4 bases, J lost 1 base, and 8 bases lay in between. CDR3 amino acids: CSVVGGSYEQYF. The CDR3 region has the DNA TGCAGCGTTGTGGGCGGATCCTACGAGCAGTACTTC.

This clone is a singleton in its sample. V gene TRBV18 combines with J gene TRBJ2-7, with 7 positions matching TRBD1. The germline CDR1 and CDR2 sequences are KGHSH and LQKENI. The CDR3 runs to 14 residues. The V gene end was trimmed by 1 base and the J gene end by 3 bases; junction bases not matched to a gene: 3. The CDR3 sequence: CASSPQGANYEQYF. CDR3 bases: TGTGCCAGCTCACCACAGGGGGCGAACTACGAGCAGTACTTC. Supplemented by reference TRBV18 and TRBJ2-7, the full variable domain reads NAGVMQNPRHLVRRRGQEARLRCSPMKGHSHVYWYRQLPEEGLKFMVYLQKENIIDESGMPKERFSAEFPKEGPSILRIQQVVRGDSAAYFCASSPQGANYEQYFGPGTRLTVT.

V gene TRBV18 combines with J gene TRBJ2-7, with TRBD1 matching 7 bases. CDR3 size: 12 residues. Losses at the gene ends were 8 bases for V and 6 bases for J; bases not matched to a gene: 7. The germline V gene encodes CDR1 KGHSH and CDR2 LQKENI. The CDR3 loop reads CASATGSGEQYF. The CDR3 DNA sequence: TGTGCCAGCGCGACAGGGTCAGGCGAGCAGTACTTC.

The chain joins TRBV6-6 to TRBJ1-1, with 11 bases aligning to TRBD1. The V and J ends lost 8 bases and 6 bases, in that order; junction bases with no gene match: 8. The CDR3 covers 14 residues. CDR1 is MNHNY, CDR2 SVGAGI, per germline (reference sequence). Here the CDR3 reads CASGQGADRAEAFF. The CDR3 nucleotides are TGTGCCAGCGGACAGGGGGCGGATCGGGCTGAAGCTTTCTTT.

V gene TRBV4-1 combines with J gene TRBJ2-1, with D perhaps matching TRBD2 (5 bases). Germline V gene sequence: CDR1 MGHRA, CDR2 YSYEKL. The length of the CDR3 is 15 residues. Trimming stripped 1 base from V and 1 base from J, with 8 bases between. In nucleotides, the CDR3 is TGCGCCAGCAGCCAAGTGGGCGGGTCCTACAATGAGCAGTTCTTC. Translation: CASSQVGGSYNEQFF.

The chain couples TRBV5-4 to TRBJ2-5; D remains unclear. This CDR3 spans 12 amino acids. Germline CDR1 and CDR2: SGHNT and YYREEE (reference sequence). V lost 1 base and J lost 5, with 6 bases in between. CDR3 sequence reads: CASSLLEETQYF. The CDR3 DNA sequence: TGTGCCAGCAGCTTGCTTGAGGAGACCCAGTACTTC. Filled out from reference TRBV5-4 and TRBJ2-5, the complete variable domain reads ETGVTQSPTHLIKTRGQQVTLRCSSQSGHNTVSWYQQALGQGPQFIFQYYREEENGRGNFPPRFSGLQFPNYSSELNVNALELDDSALYLCASSLLEETQYFGPGTRLLVL.

V is TRBV6-1 and J is TRBJ2-7, with 9 bases aligning to TRBD1. The CDR3 length is 13 residues. CDR1 is MNHNS, CDR2 SASEGT, per germline. V gave up 8 bases and J gave up 3 bases; unmatched junction bases: 5. The CDR3 nucleotides are TGTGCCAGCGGCCCGGGACAGGGCTACGAGCAGTACTTC. Residues: CASGPGQGYEQYF.

The chain combines TRBV12-5 with TRBJ2-3; TRBD2 might be the D (5 bases). The CDR3 has 15 residues. Germline lookup yields CDR1 LGHNT and CDR2 FRNRAP. V was clipped by 6 bases and J by 0 bases, with 13 bases between them. The CDR3 sequence: CASGKEGQSTDTQYF. CDR3 bases: TGTGCTAGTGGCAAAGAGGGTCAGAGCACAGATACGCAGTATTTT.

The chain employs TRBV4-3 and TRBJ2-7; maybe TRBD2 (6 bases). V was pared by 1 base and J by 7 bases, with 11 bases between. Germline CDR1 LGHNA, CDR2 YSLEER. The CDR3 runs 13 residues. The CDR3 reads CASSQGLGREQYF. The CDR3 DNA reads TGCGCCAGCAGCCAAGGTCTTGGGAGGGAGCAGTACTTC.

This clone was observed a handful of times. The V call is TRBV27, the J call TRBJ1-2; perhaps TRBD1 as D (6 bases). CDR3 length: 15 residues. Per the germline V gene, CDR1 is MNHEY and CDR2 is SMNVEV (reference sequence). V was trimmed by 4 bases and J by 4 bases, leaving 16 bases between them. DNA of the CDR3: TGTGCCAGCAGTTCAAATCAGGGGCTAAGCTATGGCTACACCTTC. Its protein product is CASSSNQGLSYGYTF.

The V call is TRBV6-5, the J call TRBJ2-4; a possible D gene is TRBD2 (6 bases). Looked up from germline, CDR1 is MNHEY and CDR2 is SVGAGI. CDR3 length: 13 residues. The V end was cut by 4 bases, the J end by 8 bases, with 12 bases between. The CDR3 sequence is CASSLGRLDIQYF. CDR3 DNA sequence: TGTGCCAGCAGTTTAGGGAGGTTGGACATTCAGTACTTC.

V usage is TRBV15 and J usage is TRBJ2-3; D gene unclear. V was trimmed by 7 bases and J by 3 bases, leaving 20 bases between them. The CDR3 has 16 amino acids. The germline V gene encodes CDR1 LNHNV and CDR2 YYDKDF (reference sequence). CDR3 in DNA: TGTGCCACCACCCCGAACCCTTCTGCAAGAACAGATACGCAGTATTTT. As protein: CATTPNPSARTDTQYF.

In the case of this clone: One junction end disagrees with the germline gene, perhaps due to a read error. The chain links TRBV7-2 to TRBJ2-7, with 13 bases identical to TRBD2. The length of the CDR3 is 12 residues. Per germline, CDR1 SGHTA and CDR2 FQGNSA. The CDR3 spells CASSAGLAGVFF. For the CDR3, the DNA is TGTGCCAGCAGCGCCGGACTAGCGGGGGTATTCTTC.

The genes are TRBV30 and TRBJ2-3, with D perhaps TRBD2 (5 bases). This CDR3 region has 14 residues. The V and J ends lost 5 bases and 0 bases respectively, with 12 bases between them. From germline, CDR1 is GTSNPN and CDR2 SVGIG (reference sequence). CDR3 bases: TGTGCCTGGGGACTTTTCCCTAGCACAGATACGCAGTATTTT. It specifies CAWGLFPSTDTQYF.

The rearrangement uses TRBV5-1 and TRBJ2-5; 7 bases align to TRBD1. The CDR3 length is 14 residues. V gave up 4 bases and J gave up 3 bases; unmatched junction bases: 6. Germline-derived CDR1 and CDR2 are SGHRS and YFSETQ. The CDR3: CASSQTGTEETQYF. CDR3 bases: TGCGCCAGCAGCCAGACCGGGACAGAAGAGACCCAGTACTTC.

This clone appeared once. The rearrangement uses TRBV4-1 and TRBJ1-2; the match to TRBD1 covers 8 bases. From germline, CDR1 is MGHRA and CDR2 YSYEKL. The V segment lost 1 base and the J segment 7 bases; nucleotides outside the gene matches: 8. The CDR3 runs 15 residues. The CDR3, as DNA: TGCGCCAGCAGCCAAGTTGGCAGGGGGCGATTTGGCTACACCTTC. It encodes CASSQVGRGRFGYTF.

This clone was seen a handful of times. The same CDR3 is also encoded by other DNA sequences in this sample. The chain couples TRBV9 to TRBJ2-3; D uncertain. Germline V gene data show CDR1 as SGDLS and CDR2 as YYNGEE. Deletions cut 0 bases from V and 0 bases from J, with 8 bases between. The CDR3 is made up of 15 amino acids. This CDR3 is CASSVAVDSTDTQYF. In DNA, the CDR3 is TGTGCCAGCAGCGTAGCTGTTGACAGCACAGATACGCAGTATTTT.

CDR3 loop: CASSRTGGSTDTQYF. The CDR3 bases are TGTGCCAGCAGCCGAACAGGGGGATCCACAGATACGCAGTATTTT. The chain is built from TRBV7-9 and TRBJ2-3, with 8 bases that match TRBD1. The CDR3 length is 15 residues. The junction had 6 bases not matched to a gene; V was cut back by 5 bases and J by 2 bases. Germline V gene data show CDR1 as SEHNR and CDR2 as FQNEAQ (reference sequence).

The sample holds one count of this clone. V is TRBV6-6 and J is TRBJ1-4; 8 nucleotides match TRBD1. This CDR3 has 15 amino acids. V lost 4 bases to trimming and J lost 8 bases; unmatched junction nucleotides: 9. Germline CDR1 is MNHNY and CDR2 is SVGAGI (reference sequence). CDR3 sequence reads: CASSFGQGGREKLFF. CDR3 nucleotides: TGTGCCAGCAGTTTTGGACAGGGCGGCAGAGAAAAACTGTTTTTT.

The chain carries TRBV10-3 and TRBJ2-7, with D perhaps matching TRBD1 (7 bases). Trimming stripped 0 bases from V and 9 bases from J, with 24 bases between. The germline gives CDR1 ENHRY, CDR2 SYGVKD. The CDR3 consists of 17 residues. Here the CDR3 DNA reads TGTGCCATCAGTGAGTCCGACAGGGTAAGGGCCGGGGGCCTGCAGTACTTC. Its translation is CAISESDRVRAGGLQYF.